This record concerns one T cell receptor beta chain sequence. The target antigen is unknown. This sample is part of a study of T cells in localized non-small cell lung cancer. Measured with immunoSEQ multiplex PCR; TCRdb has only the in-frame clones, and not every one. This sample has 60,000 to 75,000 clones, with approximately 84% found just once. Findings and caveats of the study: Uninvolved adjacent lung showed higher T cell clonality than tumor. Adjacent lung tissue had a median about 57 of the top 100 clones found in the tumor.

The germline gives CDR1 MGHRA, CDR2 YSYEKL. V lost 0 bases and J 1 base, leaving 7 bases between the germline ends. The CDR3 length is 15 residues. The clonotype comes from a female donor over 55 with stage I lung adenocarcinoma. The gene calls are TRBV4-1 and TRBJ1-5, with D unresolved. The sequencing here drew on peripheral blood, taken before any cancer treatment. CDR3 amino acids: CASSQEGLSNQPQHF. The CDR3 bases are TGCGCCAGCAGCCAAGAGGGCTTAAGCAATCAGCCCCAGCATTTT.